Presented here are 27 T cell receptor beta chains from one specimen sequenced in a study of vaccination and CD4 T cells after COVID-19. The Oncomine TCR Beta short-read assay was applied to DNA of cultured CD4+ T cells. MiXCR was run by TCRdb on the PCR reads, yielding one entry per CDR3 protein. The sample lists around 15,000 distinct CDR3 sequences, around 80% occurring once. For these receptors, no antigen is known. Treatment here: roughly 10-day PBMC culture with coronavirus spike peptide pools or control peptides (ViraFEST assay). The sequencing used CD4+ T cells from blood, cultured in vitro, collected after SARS-CoV-2 vaccination. All receptors come from a human donor who received a COVID-19 vaccine.

V is TRBV20-1 and J is TRBJ2-5; D perhaps matches TRBD2 (6 bases). The CDR3 has 15 residues. V lost 0 bases and J 2 bases, leaving 13 bases between the germline ends. Germline V CDR1 and CDR2: DFQATT, SNEGSKA (reference sequence). The CDR3 coding sequence is TGCAGTGCTAGAGAGAACTCGGGACTTCAAGAGACCCAGTACTTC. It encodes CSARENSGLQETQYF.

The chain has TRBV19 and TRBJ2-3, with 7 bases aligning to TRBD2. Trimming removed 3 bases from V and 3 bases from J; junction bases left unmatched: 9. CDR1 and CDR2 from the germline V gene are LNHDA and SQIVND (reference sequence). The CDR3 covers 16 residues. This chain's CDR3 is CASSMEGRGGTDTQYF. The CDR3, as DNA: TGTGCCAGTAGTATGGAAGGTCGCGGGGGTACAGATACGCAGTATTTT.

The rearrangement joins TRBV3-1 to TRBJ2-3, with D uncertain. The germline gives CDR1 LGHDT, CDR2 YNNKEL (reference sequence). The ends were cut back, 0 bases at V and 6 bases at J, with 10 bases in the middle. The CDR3 contains 14 residues. The CDR3 sequence is CASSQDNKGDTQYF. In DNA, the CDR3 is TGTGCCAGCAGCCAAGACAACAAAGGGGATACGCAGTATTTT.

The V gene is TRBV20-1, the J gene TRBJ2-1; a weak D match, TRBD2 (5 bases). Germline V gene sequence: CDR1 DFQATT, CDR2 SNEGSKA (reference sequence). With 2 bases removed from V and 1 base from J, the gap between germline ends came to 12 bases. The CDR3 length is 15 residues. CDR3 region: CSARSERASYNEQFF. CDR3 DNA: TGCAGTGCTAGATCGGAGAGGGCTTCCTACAATGAGCAGTTCTTC.

This clonotype appeared a few times. The chain joins TRBV7-3 to TRBJ1-2; no definite D call. Deletions cut 5 bases from V and 8 bases from J, with 15 bases between. Germline values: CDR1 SGHTA, CDR2 FQGTGA. The CDR3 is 13 residues long. CDR3 in amino acids: CASSPRERGGYTF. CDR3 nucleotides: TGTGCCAGCAGCCCTCGAGAGCGAGGGGGCTACACCTTC.

This chain joins TRBV19 and TRBJ1-2, with 7 bases identical to TRBD1. J gave up 2 bases and V 4 bases, and 13 bases lay outside the gene matches. Per the germline V gene, CDR1 is LNHDA and CDR2 is SQIVND (reference sequence). This CDR3 spans 17 amino acids. This CDR3 reads CASSTGRQGASNYGYTF. The CDR3 nucleotides read TGTGCCAGTAGTACAGGGAGACAGGGAGCCTCAAACTATGGCTACACCTTC.

The chain uses TRBV12-3 or TRBV12-4 and TRBJ1-6; D is undetermined. The V gene lost 8 bases and the J gene lost 4 bases, with 9 bases spanning the gap. The CDR3 is 13 amino acids. CDR3 sequence: CASQPRYNSPLHF. The CDR3 DNA sequence: TGTGCCAGCCAGCCCCGGTATAATTCACCCCTCCACTTT.

This clonotype was counted only a few times. The chain is built from TRBV12-3 or TRBV12-4 and TRBJ2-3; 7 bases fit TRBD1. The CDR3 runs 16 residues. J gave up 4 bases and V 5 bases, and 12 bases lay outside the gene matches. This CDR3 reads CASSLRTGWSPDTQYF. As DNA, the CDR3 is TGTGCCAGCAGTCTGCGGACAGGCTGGAGTCCAGATACGCAGTATTTT.

The V and J genes are TRBV24-1 and TRBJ2-4; D perhaps matches TRBD2 (5 bases). V was cut by 9 bases and J by 1 base, with 15 bases left in between. This CDR3 contains 15 residues. CDR1 and CDR2 (germline): KGHDR, SFDVKD. CDR3 DNA: TGTGCCACCCCCGACATCGAGCGGGCCAAAAACATTCAGTACTTC. Protein sequence: CATPDIERAKNIQYF.

The chain has TRBV20-1 and TRBJ1-3; tentatively, D is TRBD1 (5 bases). The V gene's germline CDR1 is DFQATT and CDR2 SNEGSKA (reference sequence). The CDR3 extends over 12 amino acids. V lost 5 bases to trimming and J lost 6 bases, with 11 bases between them. CDR3 amino acids: CSAQGWENTIYF. The CDR3 DNA reads as TGCAGTGCTCAGGGTTGGGAAAACACCATATATTTT.

The rearrangement joins TRBV7-2 to TRBJ1-2; D is possibly TRBD1 (5 bases). The CDR3 has 13 amino acids. Deletions cut 4 bases from V and 6 bases from J, with 12 bases between. The V gene's germline CDR1 is SGHTA and CDR2 FQGNSA. DNA for the CDR3: TGTGCCAGCAGCTCTCTAAGAGGGGATGGCTACACCTTC. This gives the protein CASSSLRGDGYTF.

J is TRBJ2-3 and V is TRBV20-1, with 8 bases aligning to TRBD2. The CDR3 is made up of 14 amino acids. V was clipped by 5 bases and J by 3 bases; unmatched bases: 7. Germline V lookup: CDR1 DFQATT, CDR2 SNEGSKA (reference sequence). CDR3 sequence: CSAPAQRGTDTQYF. In nucleotides, the CDR3 is TGCAGTGCTCCCGCCCAGCGGGGGACAGATACGCAGTATTTT.

This clonotype was detected only once. The chain is built from TRBV7-3 and TRBJ2-3; TRBD2 is a possible D gene (7 bases). This CDR3 comprises 17 residues. Germline values: CDR1 SGHTA, CDR2 FQGTGA. The V and J ends lost 1 base and 4 bases respectively, with 18 bases between them. CDR3 residues: CASSLIGGGGQADTQYF. CDR3 DNA sequence: TGTGCCAGCAGCTTAATTGGGGGCGGGGGCCAGGCAGATACGCAGTATTTT.

The chain carries TRBV30 and TRBJ1-5; D perhaps matches TRBD1 (5 bases). The V gene lost 3 bases and the J gene lost 3 bases, with 15 bases spanning the gap. The CDR3 loop spans 15 amino acids. Germline V CDR1 and CDR2: GTSNPN, SVGIG (reference sequence). The CDR3 region has the DNA TGTGCCTGGAGCTTCGGGGACGGAATCAATCAGCCCCAGCATTTT. Translating gives CAWSFGDGINQPQHF.

The rearrangement links TRBV20-1 to TRBJ2-3, with TRBD2 matching 10 bases. Trimming cost V 6 bases and J 5 bases; bases outside gene matches: 8. In germline, CDR1 is DFQATT, CDR2 SNEGSKA (reference sequence). The CDR3 extends over 14 amino acids. CDR3 sequence (DNA): TGCAGTGCCCATCTAGCGGGGGCCGGAGATACGCAGTATTTT. This gives the protein CSAHLAGAGDTQYF.

The chain combines TRBV2 with TRBJ2-5; D might be TRBD2 (7 bases). Germline V CDR1 and CDR2: SNHLY, FYNNEI. This CDR3 is 17 amino acids long. V lost 0 bases and J 5 bases, leaving 19 bases between the germline ends. The CDR3 here is CASSEALDSRGGETQYF. The CDR3 region has the DNA TGTGCCAGCAGTGAAGCCTTGGACTCAAGGGGGGGGGAGACCCAGTACTTC. Full variable domain (missing parts from reference TRBV2 and TRBJ2-5): EPEVTQTPSHQVTQMGQEVILRCVPISNHLYFYWYRQILGQKVEFLVSFYNNEISEKSEIFDDQFSVERPDGSNFTLKIRSTKLEDSAMYFCASSEALDSRGGETQYFGPGTRLLVL.

The V and J genes are TRBV14 and TRBJ1-6; tentatively, D is TRBD1 (5 bases). This CDR3 has 15 residues. Germline V gene data show CDR1 as SGHDN and CDR2 as FVKESK. Deletions cut 6 bases from V and 7 bases from J, with 16 bases between. CDR3 region: CASSLRTGGNSPLHF. In DNA form, the CDR3 reads TGTGCCAGCAGTCTTAGAACAGGAGGAAATTCACCCCTCCACTTT.

Comment on this clonotype: One junction end disagrees with the germline gene, perhaps due to a read error. The chain uses TRBV12-3 or TRBV12-4 and TRBJ2-6; 10 bases fit TRBD1. The CDR3 contains 13 residues. This chain's CDR3 is CASRRQGAYVLTF. For the CDR3, the DNA is TGTGCCAGCAGAAGACAGGGGGCCTACGTCCTGACTTTC.

CDR3 residues: CASSPRELRGVTDTQYF. The CDR3 DNA sequence: TGTGCCAGCTCACCAAGGGAGCTGCGGGGGGTCACAGATACGCAGTATTTT. The chain has TRBV18 and TRBJ2-3; 8 nucleotides line up with TRBD2. Germline V gene data show CDR1 as KGHSH and CDR2 as LQKENI. The V gene end was trimmed by 2 bases and the J gene end by 2 bases; junction bases not matched to a gene: 9. The CDR3 runs 17 residues.

This clonotype was recorded only once. The genes are TRBV21-1 and TRBJ1-6; TRBD1, the table's D call, was not compared with the DNA. TRBV21-1 is a listed pseudogene. The CDR3 spans 19 residues. The CDR3 DNA reads as TGTGCCAGCAGCAAACCGGGACAGGGAAGACGAGGGGTCAATTCACCCCTCCACTTT. Translated: CASSKPGQGRRGVNSPLHF.

The table lists this clonotype with a count of one. V is TRBV15 and J is TRBJ1-5, with 9 positions matching TRBD1. V was pared by 6 bases and J by 6 bases, with 12 bases of the junction left unmatched. Germline values: CDR1 LNHNV, CDR2 YYDKDF (reference sequence). CDR3 size: 16 residues. The CDR3 loop is CATRRGGTGSGQPQHF. DNA for the CDR3: TGTGCCACCAGGCGGGGAGGGACAGGGTCGGGTCAGCCCCAGCATTTT.

This chain uses TRBV19 with TRBJ1-1; D gene ambiguous. With 1 base removed from V and 5 bases from J, the gap between germline ends came to 8 bases. The CDR3 covers 13 residues. The germline CDR1 and CDR2 sequences are LNHDA and SQIVND (reference sequence). The CDR3 reads CASSIVLGTEAFF. The CDR3 DNA sequence: TGTGCCAGTAGTATAGTCCTGGGGACTGAAGCTTTCTTT.

The genes are TRBV5-6 and TRBJ2-7; TRBD1 matches 11 bases. Trimming at V came to 4 bases and at J to 2 bases, leaving 11 bases not matched to a gene. The CDR3 length is 17 residues. Per the germline V gene, CDR1 is SGHDT and CDR2 is YYEEEE. CDR3 DNA sequence: TGTGCCAGCAGCCTCGGACAGGGGGCCACCCTCGCCTACGAGCAGTACTTC. Amino acids: CASSLGQGATLAYEQYF.

The V gene is TRBV6-5, the J gene TRBJ2-1, with D perhaps given as TRBD1 or TRBD2 (5 bases each). From germline, CDR1 is MNHEY and CDR2 SVGAGI. CDR3 length: 15 amino acids. V shed 3 bases and J shed 4 bases, with 13 bases lying between them. The CDR3 DNA follows: TGTGCCAGCAGTTATGGGGGACCCGAATACAATGAGCAGTTCTTC. It yields the protein CASSYGGPEYNEQFF.

This chain links TRBV10-2 with TRBJ1-5; unclear D gene. With 1 base removed from V and 7 bases from J, the gap between germline ends came to 5 bases. There are 12 residues in the CDR3. The germline V gene encodes CDR1 WSHSY and CDR2 SAAADI. This CDR3 reads CASSELNQPQHF. CDR3 nucleotides: TGCGCCAGCAGTGAGTTGAACCAGCCCCAGCATTTT.

The chain couples TRBV30 to TRBJ1-2, with a tentative D call TRBD1 (5 bases). CDR1 and CDR2 from the germline V gene are GTSNPN and SVGIG (reference sequence). The CDR3 has 13 amino acids. Trimming pared 5 bases from V and 3 bases from J, leaving 13 bases between. CDR3 protein: CAWGRDFYYGYTF. The CDR3 nucleotides read TGTGCCTGGGGAAGGGACTTTTACTATGGCTACACCTTC.

The chain employs TRBV10-1 and TRBJ1-1, with a tentative D call TRBD1 (6 bases). This CDR3 comprises 13 residues. Deletions cut 8 bases from V and 1 base from J, with 11 bases between. Germline lookup yields CDR1 WNHNN and CDR2 SYGVQD (reference sequence). DNA of the CDR3: TGCGCCAGCGGGGGCGATCGGAACACTGAAGCTTTCTTT. It translates to CASGGDRNTEAFF.